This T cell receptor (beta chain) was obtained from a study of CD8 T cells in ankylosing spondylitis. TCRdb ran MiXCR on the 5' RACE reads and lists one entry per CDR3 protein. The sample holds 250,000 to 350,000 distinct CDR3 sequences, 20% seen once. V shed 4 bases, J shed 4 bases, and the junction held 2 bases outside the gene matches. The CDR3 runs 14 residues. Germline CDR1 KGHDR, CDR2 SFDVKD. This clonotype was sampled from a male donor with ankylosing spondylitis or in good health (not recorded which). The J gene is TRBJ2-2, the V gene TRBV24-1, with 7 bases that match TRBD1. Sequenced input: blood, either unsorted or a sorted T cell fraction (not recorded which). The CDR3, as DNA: TGTGCCACCAGTGAAGGGACAGCCACCGGGGAGCTGTTTTTT. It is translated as CATSEGTATGELFF.